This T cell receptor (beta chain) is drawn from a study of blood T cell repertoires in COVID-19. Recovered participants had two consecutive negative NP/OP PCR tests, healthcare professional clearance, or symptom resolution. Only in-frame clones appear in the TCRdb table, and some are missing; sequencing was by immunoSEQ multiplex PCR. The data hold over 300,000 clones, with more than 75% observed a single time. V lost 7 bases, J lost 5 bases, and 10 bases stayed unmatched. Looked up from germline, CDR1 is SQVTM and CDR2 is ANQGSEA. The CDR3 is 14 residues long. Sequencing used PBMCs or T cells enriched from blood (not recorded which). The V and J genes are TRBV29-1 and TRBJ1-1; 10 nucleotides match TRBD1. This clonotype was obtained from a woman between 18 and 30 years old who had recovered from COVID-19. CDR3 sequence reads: CSAGTGEEGTEAFF. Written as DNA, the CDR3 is TGCAGCGCCGGGACAGGGGAAGAGGGTACTGAAGCTTTCTTT.